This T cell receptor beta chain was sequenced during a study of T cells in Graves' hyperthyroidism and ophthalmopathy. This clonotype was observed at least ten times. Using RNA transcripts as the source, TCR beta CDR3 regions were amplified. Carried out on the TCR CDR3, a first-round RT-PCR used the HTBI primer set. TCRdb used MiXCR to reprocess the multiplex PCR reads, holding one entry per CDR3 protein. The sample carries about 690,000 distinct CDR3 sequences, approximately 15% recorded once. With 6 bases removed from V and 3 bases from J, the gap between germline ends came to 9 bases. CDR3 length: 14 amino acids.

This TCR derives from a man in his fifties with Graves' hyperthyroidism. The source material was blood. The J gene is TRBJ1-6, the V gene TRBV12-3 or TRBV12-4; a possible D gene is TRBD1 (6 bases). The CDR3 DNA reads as TGTGCCAGCAGGCAGGACAGCTATAATTCACCCCTCCACTTT. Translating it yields CASRQDSYNSPLHF.